The 21 T cell receptor beta chains in this list originate from one sample, sequenced in a study of OX40 agonist ivuxolimab in advanced cancers. Sequenced by immunoSEQ multiplex PCR; TCRdb stores in-frame clones only, minus some. Of tens of thousands of clones in the sample, about 88% are singletons; the top ten hold around 0.78%. The sequencing used CD4+ or CD8+ T cells sorted from blood, collected in a trial of the OX40 agonist ivuxolimab. These receptors were collected from an adult with an advanced solid tumor such as melanoma, head and neck, liver or kidney cancer.

The chain combines TRBV19 with TRBJ2-2; no clear D. Germline loops: CDR1 LNHDA, CDR2 SQIVND (reference sequence). V lost 2 bases to trimming and J lost 3 bases, with 7 bases between them. CDR3 size: 14 residues. CDR3 sequence: CASSIWEDTGELFF. In nucleotides, the CDR3 is TGTGCCAGTAGTATATGGGAAGACACCGGGGAGCTGTTTTTT.

This chain connects TRBV6-1 to TRBJ1-5; D is perhaps TRBD1 (6 bases). CDR3 size: 15 residues. V was cut by 6 bases and J by 3 bases, with 15 bases left in between. From germline, CDR1 is MNHNS and CDR2 SASEGT. The CDR3 spells CASRRGGGANQPQHF. In nucleotides, the CDR3 is TGTGCCAGCAGGAGGGGCGGGGGGGCCAATCAGCCCCAGCATTTT.

This chain links TRBV5-1 with TRBJ2-1; D uncertain. CDR1 SGHRS and CDR2 YFSETQ come from the germline V gene. V was cut by 4 bases and J by 1 base, with 15 bases left in between. This CDR3 spans 16 amino acids. Here the CDR3 reads CASSLTSNPSYNEQFF. DNA of the CDR3: TGCGCCAGCAGCCTGACCAGTAATCCGTCCTACAATGAGCAGTTCTTC.

The gene calls are TRBV30 and TRBJ2-5; TRBD2 matches at 8 bases. Germline CDR1 GTSNPN, CDR2 SVGIG (reference sequence). The length of the CDR3 is 13 residues. The V gene end was trimmed by 5 bases and the J gene end by 4 bases; junction bases not matched to a gene: 6. The CDR3 loop reads CAWGLAGSETQYF. CDR3 sequence (DNA): TGTGCCTGGGGCCTAGCGGGTTCAGAGACCCAGTACTTC.

This clone has a single count. The same CDR3 arises from other DNA sequences in this sample as well. The chain links TRBV5-1 to TRBJ2-1; 13 bases line up with TRBD2. V shed 1 base and J 8 bases; nucleotides not matched to a gene: 6. Germline CDR1 is SGHRS and CDR2 is YFSETQ. The CDR3 is 16 amino acids. DNA for the CDR3: TGCGCCAGCAGCTTGACTAGCGGGGGGGCCGGTGATGAGCAGTTCTTC. Protein product: CASSLTSGGAGDEQFF.

The CDR3 here is CASSGGDSGANVLTF. The DNA of the CDR3 is TGCGCCAGCAGTGGGGGGGACTCCGGGGCCAACGTCCTGACTTTC. The rearrangement links TRBV10-1 to TRBJ2-6; possible D gene TRBD2, 6 bases. Germline CDR1 and CDR2: WNHNN and SYGVQD (reference sequence). The CDR3 sequence is 15 residues long. V lost 4 bases, J lost 4 bases, and 11 bases lay in between.

The CDR3 loop is CATSAGWAEAFF. The CDR3 DNA reads TGTGCCACCTCCGCCGGGTGGGCTGAAGCTTTCTTT. The rearrangement uses TRBV6-1 and TRBJ1-1; no definite D call. The V gene lost 10 bases and the J gene lost 6 bases, with 15 bases spanning the gap. Germline values: CDR1 MNHNS, CDR2 SASEGT. The CDR3 has 12 amino acids.

This chain connects TRBV5-1 to TRBJ1-3; D is unresolved. V was shortened by 4 bases and J by 2 bases, with 13 bases between the two germline ends. Germline V gene data show CDR1 as SGHRS and CDR2 as YFSETQ. This CDR3 region has 15 residues. CDR3: CASSVSGSTGNTIYF. Here the CDR3 DNA reads TGCGCCAGCAGCGTGTCGGGTTCAACTGGAAACACCATATATTTT.

The chain links TRBV6-6 to TRBJ2-2, with D perhaps matching TRBD2 (6 bases). V shed 9 bases and J shed 3 bases, with 14 bases lying between them. Germline V lookup: CDR1 MNHNY, CDR2 SVGAGI (reference sequence). The CDR3 consists of 14 residues. CDR3 protein: CASCWGDDTGELFF. CDR3 DNA sequence: TGTGCCAGTTGTTGGGGGGATGACACCGGGGAGCTGTTTTTT.

The J gene is TRBJ1-3, the V gene TRBV14; D uncertain. V was shortened by 1 base and J by 1 base, with 11 bases between the two germline ends. The CDR3 totals 16 residues. Germline CDR1 and CDR2: SGHDN and FVKESK. CDR3 DNA sequence: TGTGCCAGCAGCCAAGGAACTGCGGGATCTGGAAACACCATATATTTT. Protein sequence: CASSQGTAGSGNTIYF.

The chain is built from TRBV6-1 and TRBJ1-1; no definite D call. The CDR3 is 12 amino acids. The germline V and J ends were trimmed by 7 bases and 0 bases, with 6 bases remaining between them. The V gene's germline CDR1 is MNHNS and CDR2 SASEGT. The CDR3 coding sequence is TGTGCCAGCAAAAGAATGAACACTGAAGCTTTCTTT. Translated, it gives CASKRMNTEAFF.

The V call is TRBV5-1, the J call TRBJ2-3, with D tentatively TRBD1 (6 bases). CDR3 length: 15 amino acids. The V end was cut by 0 bases, the J end by 2 bases, with 10 bases between. Germline CDR1 SGHRS, CDR2 YFSETQ. The CDR3 nucleotides read TGCGCCAGCAGCTTGGAAGGGGGTAACACAGATACGCAGTATTTT. This translates into CASSLEGGNTDTQYF.

The J gene is TRBJ2-3, the V gene TRBV28; D perhaps matches TRBD1 (6 bases). The germline CDR1 and CDR2 sequences are MDHEN and SYDVKM. V was clipped by 3 bases and J by 3 bases, with 13 bases between them. The CDR3 consists of 15 residues. The CDR3 sequence: CASSFEGVGTDTQYF. DNA of the CDR3: TGTGCCAGCAGTTTTGAGGGGGTAGGGACAGATACGCAGTATTTT.

The J gene is TRBJ1-5, the V gene TRBV6-1; a possible D gene is TRBD1 (5 bases). The germline V gene encodes CDR1 MNHNS and CDR2 SASEGT. The CDR3 length is 14 residues. V gave up 6 bases and J gave up 7 bases, with 16 bases separating them. CDR3 in amino acids: CASSIRGDRQPQHF. DNA for the CDR3: TGTGCCAGCAGCATACGGGGGGATAGGCAGCCCCAGCATTTT.

The chain uses TRBV21-1 and TRBJ2-7; the table's D call, TRBD1, was not checked against the DNA. TRBV21-1 is shown as a pseudogene. This CDR3 is 17 amino acids long. In DNA form, the CDR3 reads TGTGCCAGCAGCAAAGCGCCCGTATCGGGACATATCAACGAGCAGTACTTC. Translation: CASSKAPVSGHINEQYF.

This chain uses TRBV5-4 with TRBJ2-5; 10 positions match TRBD1. This CDR3 comprises 14 residues. Trimming cost V 5 bases and J 5 bases; bases outside gene matches: 6. Germline lookup yields CDR1 SGHNT and CDR2 YYREEE (reference sequence). The CDR3 region has the DNA TGTGCCAGCAGTCCGGGACAGGGGACGGAGACCCAGTACTTC. Protein: CASSPGQGTETQYF.

The chain combines TRBV10-3 with TRBJ2-7, with 13 positions matching TRBD2. In germline, CDR1 is ENHRY, CDR2 SYGVKD. J lost 2 bases, V lost 6 bases, and 7 bases had no gene match. The length of the CDR3 is 16 residues. As DNA, the CDR3 is TGTGCCATCAGGAGTGCGGGGACTAGCGGGGCCTACGAGCAGTACTTC. This translates into CAIRSAGTSGAYEQYF.

This clone has only one observation. Germline and junction disagree at one end, which may indicate a read error. The CDR3 loop is CASSLAPGLAGGNEQFF. The CDR3 DNA reads as TGTGCTAGCAGCTTAGCGCCCGGACTAGCGGGGGGCAATGAGCAGTTCTTC. The V gene is TRBV7-7, the J gene TRBJ2-1; TRBD2 aligns across 14 bases. This CDR3 is built from 17 residues. Germline CDR1 and CDR2: SSHAT and FNYEAQ (reference sequence).

This clone was observed once. The chain carries TRBV28 and TRBJ2-3, with unresolved D. This CDR3 is 12 amino acids long. The germline V and J ends were trimmed by 6 bases and 6 bases, with 10 bases remaining between them. In germline, CDR1 is MDHEN, CDR2 SYDVKM. The CDR3 sequence is CASSPGGDTQYF. The CDR3 DNA reads TGTGCCAGCAGCCCCGGTGGGGATACGCAGTATTTT.

The chain links TRBV6-1 to TRBJ2-7; 10 nucleotides align to TRBD1. The ends lost 3 bases at V and 0 bases at J; junction bases unmatched: 8. This CDR3 contains 17 residues. The germline gives CDR1 MNHNS, CDR2 SASEGT. The CDR3 DNA is TGTGCCAGCAGTGAGAGGGGGACAGGGGCCATCTCCTACGAGCAGTACTTC. The encoded protein is CASSERGTGAISYEQYF.

The chain combines TRBV6-1 with TRBJ2-2; tentatively, D is TRBD2 (6 bases). V was clipped by 11 bases and J by 5 bases, with 18 bases between them. The V gene's germline CDR1 is MNHNS and CDR2 SASEGT. The CDR3 is 14 amino acids. The CDR3 reads CALEGTKGTGELFF. In nucleotides, the CDR3 is TGTGCCCTGGAGGGCACGAAAGGAACCGGGGAGCTGTTTTTT.